These 26 T cell receptor beta chains came from one sample sequenced in a study of spatial heterogeneity in lung cancer. TCRdb itself ran the 5' RACE reads through MiXCR, one entry per CDR3 protein. The sample contains approximately 40,000 distinct CDR3 sequences, around 7.5% of which appear only once. Time point described: sample taken at primary tumor resection. Unsorted samples of tumor, nontumor lung or frozen PBMC had their whole RNA sequenced. The sequenced sample was PBMCs, obtained at surgery. Source of these receptors: a male donor with early-stage non-small cell lung cancer.

This clonotype was detected ten times or more. This chain joins TRBV12-3 or TRBV12-4 and TRBJ2-7; D remains ambiguous. The CDR3 extends over 14 amino acids. The V gene lost 5 bases and the J gene lost 6 bases, with 17 bases spanning the gap. DNA for the CDR3: TGTGCCAGCAGTCTCCGGACCCGCTTCGGCGAGCAGTACTTC. Its translation is CASSLRTRFGEQYF.

This clonotype was recorded many times. The gene calls are TRBV30 and TRBJ1-1; tentatively, D is TRBD1 (6 bases). With 2 bases removed from V and 5 bases from J, the gap between germline ends came to 18 bases. This CDR3 region has 15 residues. Germline V CDR1 and CDR2: GTSNPN, SVGIG (reference sequence). CDR3 amino acids: CAWSPRQVGATEAFF. DNA of the CDR3: TGTGCCTGGAGTCCGCGACAGGTCGGGGCAACTGAAGCTTTCTTT.

This clonotype showed up many times. The J gene is TRBJ2-1, the V gene TRBV27; tentative D call: TRBD1 (6 bases). The CDR3 loop spans 16 amino acids. Looked up from germline, CDR1 is MNHEY and CDR2 is SMNVEV (reference sequence). V was shortened by 5 bases and J by 3 bases, with 17 bases between the two germline ends. CDR3 sequence (DNA): TGTGCCAGCAGTCTCATAACCGGGACAAGCTACAATGAGCAGTTCTTC. It codes for CASSLITGTSYNEQFF.

A few counts support this clonotype. This chain connects TRBV4-1 to TRBJ1-5, with 8 bases identical to TRBD1. This CDR3 comprises 15 residues. The germline V gene has CDR1 MGHRA and CDR2 YSYEKL. The trim removed 3 bases at V and 1 base at J, leaving 2 bases unmatched. The CDR3 reads CASSHNRGSNQPQHF. CDR3 in DNA: TGCGCCAGCAGCCACAACAGGGGGAGCAATCAGCCCCAGCATTTT.

About this clonotype itself: Since the CDR3 does not end with the conserved phenylalanine or tryptophan, this likely comes from a read error. The chain employs TRBV9 and TRBJ2-5; 7 bases align to TRBD1. Germline assignment: CDR1 SGDLS and CDR2 YYNGEE. With 0 bases clipped from V and 5 bases from J, the junction kept 16 bases outside the gene matches. This CDR3 region has 18 residues. CDR3 residues: CASSVATDIPGQMETQYV. In nucleotides, the CDR3 is TGTGCCAGCAGCGTAGCTACGGACATACCGGGACAGATGGAGACCCAGTACGTC.

This clonotype has a handful of counts. The rearrangement uses TRBV7-9 and TRBJ1-2, with 7 bases that match TRBD1. The CDR3 sequence is 13 residues long. The V and J ends lost 5 bases and 8 bases, in that order; junction bases with no gene match: 8. CDR1 is SEHNR, CDR2 FQNEAQ, per germline (reference sequence). The CDR3 coding sequence is TGTGCCAGCAGCCCAGGGGGTCTTGGAGGCTACACCTTC. It is translated as CASSPGGLGGYTF.

This chain uses TRBV2 with TRBJ2-7; D is uncertain. Germline V CDR1 and CDR2: SNHLY, FYNNEI. The CDR3 length is 11 residues. Trimming cost V 3 bases and J 5 bases, with 5 bases left between them. CDR3 nucleotide sequence: TGTGCCAGCAGTGAGGCGGACGAGCAGTACTTC. Translated: CASSEADEQYF.

This clonotype came up many times. V is TRBV6-5 and J is TRBJ1-4; D gene unclear. CDR1 is MNHEY, CDR2 SVGAGI, per germline. The CDR3 covers 14 residues. The V end lost 4 bases, the J end lost 2 bases, and 8 bases lay between the germline ends. The CDR3 protein is CASSFFSTNEKLFF. The CDR3 bases are TGTGCCAGCAGTTTTTTCTCGACTAATGAAAAACTGTTTTTT.

The chain carries TRBV13 and TRBJ1-2; 7 bases map to TRBD1. The germline V gene encodes CDR1 PRHDT and CDR2 FYEKMQ (reference sequence). V lost 1 base, J lost 2 bases, and 4 bases stayed unmatched. The CDR3 has 15 residues. The CDR3 is CASSLAGGANYGYTF. CDR3 bases: TGTGCCAGCAGCTTAGCAGGGGGAGCGAACTATGGCTACACCTTC.

This clonotype came up many times. The chain uses TRBV4-2 and TRBJ2-2, with a tentative D call TRBD1 (6 bases). Germline-derived CDR1 and CDR2 are LGHNA and YNFKEQ. V shed 0 bases and J shed 7 bases, with 15 bases lying between them. There are 16 residues in the CDR3. CDR3 in amino acids: CASSQDLQGSGGELFF. As DNA, the CDR3 is TGTGCCAGCAGCCAAGATCTCCAGGGGTCCGGCGGGGAGCTGTTTTTT.

This clonotype was detected many times. This chain connects TRBV30 to TRBJ2-3; D possibly corresponds to TRBD1 (6 bases). The CDR3 covers 15 residues. Trimming removed 3 bases at V and 1 base at J, with 14 bases between. CDR1 and CDR2 (germline): GTSNPN, SVGIG (reference sequence). The CDR3 DNA reads TGTGCCTGGAGCCCCCAGGGGTTGGGCACAGATACGCAGTATTTT. Protein sequence: CAWSPQGLGTDTQYF.

This clonotype was observed many times. Relative to the germline gene, one junction end is altered; a read error may explain this. V usage is TRBV28 and J usage is TRBJ1-2; TRBD1 agrees at 8 bases. The CDR3 is 14 residues long. Germline V gives CDR1 MDHEN, CDR2 SYDVKM. CDR3 sequence reads: CASSSGQGNFGYTF. The CDR3 DNA is TGTGCCAGCAGTTCCGGACAGGGAAACTTTGGCTACACCTTC.

In its sample, this clonotype was seen a few times. The chain couples TRBV20-1 to TRBJ1-2; TRBD1 matches at 9 bases. CDR1 is DFQATT, CDR2 SNEGSKA, per germline (reference sequence). The CDR3 is 13 amino acids. Unmatched junction bases numbered 7, after V lost 5 bases and J lost 6 bases. DNA of the CDR3: TGCAGTGCTTACAGGGGGCCGATGGATGGCTACACCTTC. Amino acid sequence: CSAYRGPMDGYTF.

This clonotype was counted many times. The rearrangement joins TRBV6-2 or TRBV6-3 to TRBJ1-1; D ambiguous. The CDR3 is 13 residues long. Trimming cost V 2 bases and J 0 bases, with 4 bases left between them. CDR1 is MNHEY and CDR2 is SVGEGT in the germline V gene. This CDR3 reads CASSYVLNTEAFF. The CDR3 DNA is TGTGCCAGCAGTTACGTTCTGAACACTGAAGCTTTCTTT.

In the case of this clonotype: The junction shows a germline mismatch at one end, possibly a read error. In DNA, the CDR3 is TGTGCCAGTAGTCCCACCCTGGGACCGCAGAATTTT. This gives the protein CASSPTLGPQNF. This chain uses TRBV19 with TRBJ2-3; D is tentatively TRBD1 or TRBD2 (5 bases each). Germline lookup yields CDR1 LNHDA and CDR2 SQIVND (reference sequence). The CDR3 runs 12 residues.

This clonotype was seen more than once but under ten times. The J gene is TRBJ2-3, the V gene TRBV20-1; 11 bases are a match to TRBD2. This CDR3 region has 13 residues. Trimming took 3 bases from V and 4 from J; bases not matched to a gene: 0. Germline CDR1 reads DFQATT; CDR2 reads SNEGSKA (reference sequence). CDR3 DNA sequence: TGCAGTGCTAGGACTAGCGGGGCAGATACGCAGTATTTT. Residues: CSARTSGADTQYF.

This clonotype showed up many times. V and J are TRBV6-4 and TRBJ2-3, with 7 bases matching TRBD2. The germline V gene has CDR1 MRHNA and CDR2 SNTAGT. Trimming took 6 bases from V and 2 from J; bases not matched to a gene: 8. CDR3 length: 15 residues. CDR3 DNA: TGTGCCAGCAGGCGGGTCAGCGGGAACACAGATACGCAGTATTTT. As protein: CASRRVSGNTDTQYF.

This chain's CDR3 is CASSDSGTQYF. The CDR3 region has the DNA TGTGCCAGCAGCGACTCTGGGACCCAGTACTTC. The chain joins TRBV7-9 to TRBJ2-5; no clear D. The CDR3 totals 11 residues. The V gene's germline CDR1 is SEHNR and CDR2 FQNEAQ (reference sequence). V gave up 5 bases and J gave up 7 bases, with 8 bases separating them.

This sequence joins TRBV7-2 and TRBJ2-7; D gene ambiguous. CDR1 and CDR2 from the germline V gene are SGHTA and FQGNSA. This CDR3 contains 13 residues. CDR3 residues: CAGSPDPMREQYV. DNA for the CDR3: TGTGCCGGCAGCCCAGACCCCATGAGGGAGCAGTACGTC.

As to this clonotype: A read error may be the cause here, since a much bigger clone is one base away. The CDR3 region has the DNA TGTGCCAGCAGCTTAGTACTAGCGGCCGGGGTGCTGTTTTTT. Translated: CASSLVLAAGVLFF. The rearrangement uses TRBV11-2 and TRBJ2-2; 8 bases map to TRBD2. The CDR3 consists of 14 residues. The germline V gene has CDR1 SGHAT and CDR2 FQNNGV.

This clonotype was picked up many times. V usage is TRBV12-3 or TRBV12-4 and J usage is TRBJ1-5; TRBD1 might be the D (5 bases). The V and J ends lost 1 base and 10 bases respectively, with 8 bases between them. The CDR3 spans 12 residues. The CDR3 bases are TGTGCCAGCAGTTTAGAAGGGGTTCCCCAGCATTTT. This sequence encodes CASSLEGVPQHF.

The chain employs TRBV6-5 and TRBJ2-2, with D perhaps matching TRBD1 (6 bases). CDR1 MNHEY and CDR2 SVGAGI come from the germline V gene. Trimming stripped 6 bases from V and 1 base from J, with 15 bases between. The CDR3 covers 16 residues. The CDR3 nucleotides are TGTGCCAGCAGCCGCGACAGGCGATGGAACACCGGGGAGCTGTTTTTT. Translation gives CASSRDRRWNTGELFF.

A few counts support this clonotype. DNA for the CDR3: TGTGCCAGCAGTGAGAGTTCACCCCTCCACTTT. It codes for CASSESSPLHF. The chain links TRBV2 to TRBJ1-6; D remains unclear. CDR1 is SNHLY, CDR2 FYNNEI, per germline. Trimming took off 3 bases at V and 9 bases at J, with 3 bases between the two ends. The CDR3 has 11 amino acids. Filled out from reference TRBV2 and TRBJ1-6, the complete variable domain reads EPEVTQTPSHQVTQMGQEVILRCVPISNHLYFYWYRQILGQKVEFLVSFYNNEISEKSEIFDDQFSVERPDGSNFTLKIRSTKLEDSAMYFCASSESSPLHFGNGTRLTVT.

Ten or more counts support this clonotype. This chain joins TRBV27 and TRBJ1-6; D uncertain. The V and J ends lost 5 bases and 10 bases respectively, with 9 bases between them. CDR1 MNHEY and CDR2 SMNVEV come from the germline V gene (reference sequence). This CDR3 has 12 amino acids. In DNA, the CDR3 is TGTGCCAGCAGTCCCGGAGGCTCACCCCTCCACTTT. It is translated as CASSPGGSPLHF.

This clonotype was recorded at least ten times. The rearrangement links TRBV30 to TRBJ1-5; TRBD1 is a possible D gene (6 bases). CDR1 GTSNPN and CDR2 SVGIG come from the germline V gene (reference sequence). The CDR3 length is 13 residues. Trimming left V 0 bases short and J 7 bases short, with 10 bases between. The CDR3 DNA follows: TGTGCCTGGAGTGTAGCAGGGGTCCAGCCCCAGCATTTT. Its protein is CAWSVAGVQPQHF.

The V gene is TRBV6-5, the J gene TRBJ1-2, with no clear D. The germline V and J ends were trimmed by 2 bases and 8 bases, with 18 bases remaining between them. CDR3 length: 15 amino acids. Looked up from germline, CDR1 is MNHEY and CDR2 is SVGAGI. In nucleotides, the CDR3 is TGTGCCAGCAGTTACCTCCCTGCTGGGAAGGAGGGCTACACCTTC. It is translated as CASSYLPAGKEGYTF.